The entry that follows covers one TCR beta chain sequence. Its antigen remains unknown. This entry is derived from a study of human thymus T cells. Germline assignment: CDR1 SGHTA and CDR2 FQGNSA. This CDR3 is 16 amino acids long. V was clipped by 5 bases and J by 2 bases, with 17 bases between them. Thymus tissue was removed during corrective cardiac surgery. Having corrective surgery for congenital heart defects, healthy Finnish infants were the ones who donated. Study-level results: Biased V and J segment usage appeared in thymus and peripheral blood. Related research has reported that thymic repertoires overlap highly among unrelated individuals.

Using immunoSEQ multiplex PCR, the repertoire was profiled, and TCRdb retains in-frame clones only, with some absent. The table shows 75,000 to 90,000 clones, with 95% to 98% occurring only once. The source is a boy under three years old with a congenital heart defect but otherwise immunologically healthy. Material: thymus tissue. The chain carries TRBV7-2 and TRBJ2-3, with D maybe TRBD2 (5 bases). CDR3 bases: TGTGCCAGCAGCCCCCCCCAGCGGACTTTCACAGATACGCAGTATTTT. Amino acids: CASSPPQRTFTDTQYF.